This T cell receptor beta chain was captured in a study of Ad26.COV2.S vaccination and SARS-CoV-2 variants. Study-wide context: Of the COV1001 trial arms, the Ad26.COV2.S arm included the donor.

Study results and caveats: Assessments of TCR breadth and depth may have underestimated the total T cell responses. Post-vaccination spike-specific CD8+ and CD4+ T cell responses reportedly had substantial breadth.

From germline, CDR1 is SQVTM and CDR2 ANQGSEA. The V segment lost 3 bases and the J segment 1 base; nucleotides outside the gene matches: 2. The CDR3 sequence is 13 residues long. The treatment denotes: roughly 19 received Ad26.COV2.S at low or high dose, single or two shots; about 5 received placebo; per-sample allocation not given. Each sample was drawn 63 days after the first injection (of vaccine or placebo). Ad26.COV2.S expressed prefusion-stabilized spike from the original Wuhan strain. This clone showed up just a few times. Its antigen is not known. Here immunoSEQ multiplex PCR was the method, and the copy in TCRdb shows in-frame clones only, minus some. The sample yields nearly 400,000 clones, around nine tenths seen once.

The input for sequencing was peripheral blood, taken in a trial of Ad26.COV2.S vaccine versus placebo. This TCR was sampled from a person aged 18-60 years who received the Ad26.COV2.S COVID-19 vaccine or a placebo. The chain couples TRBV29-1 to TRBJ1-1, with 7 nucleotides matching TRBD1. CDR3 in amino acids: CSVDDRANTEAFF. Here the CDR3 DNA reads TGCAGCGTTGACGACAGGGCGAACACTGAAGCTTTCTTT.